The rows below give T cell receptor beta chains drawn from one sample of a study of blood T cell repertoires in COVID-19. Profiling relied on immunoSEQ multiplex PCR, and the TCRdb table lists in-frame clones only, not all of them. The profile shows 200,000 to 250,000 clones, over 60% of them singletons. The sample consisted of peripheral blood. The receptors come from a woman in her 70s with acute or convalescent COVID-19. CDR3s include the opening cysteine and the closing phenylalanine or tryptophan. A D gene is named only where the DNA matches it firmly. Clone size is given for some rows only: seen once, a few or many times, or a class if the clone is expanded.

J | V | size | D | DNA | CDR3
TRBJ1-6 | TRBV11-2 | - | - | TGTGCCAGCAGCTCGCGCATCGGTTATAATTCACCCCTCCACTTT | CASSSRIGYNSPLHF
TRBJ2-3 | TRBV11-2 | - | - | TGTGCCAGCAGCTCGCCGTTCAGTTACACAGATACGCAGTATTTT | CASSSPFSYTDTQYF
TRBJ2-1 | TRBV5-8 | - | TRBD2 | TGTGCCAGCAGCTTAACACTAGCGGGGGGGCTACCTTACAATGAGCAGTTCTTC | CASSLTLAGGLPYNEQFF
TRBJ2-3 | TRBV4-3 | - | TRBD2 | TGCGCCAGCAGCCAAGCCCTAACTAGCGCAGATACGCAGTATTTT | CASSQALTSADTQYF
TRBJ2-2 | TRBV6-5 | few | - | TGTGCCAGCAGTATTAGTAGTTTGGTCGGGGAGCTGTTTTTT | CASSISSLVGELFF
TRBJ1-5 | TRBV19 | - | TRBD1 | TGTGCCAGTACCTTGAGCGCCAGGGGGTATCAGCCCCAGCATTTT | CASTLSARGYQPQHF
TRBJ1-1 | TRBV30 | - | - | TGTGCCCACAGACGCACTGAAGCTTTCTTT | CAHRRTEAFF
TRBJ2-7 | TRBV4-3 | - | - | TGCGCCAGCAGCCAAGATAGTACCTACGAGCAGTACTTC | CASSQDSTYEQYF
TRBJ2-1 | TRBV10-3 | once | TRBD1 | TGTGCCACCCAAAGACAAGACAGGGGAAACAATGAGCAGTTCTTC | CATQRQDRGNNEQFF
TRBJ1-3 | TRBV19 | once | TRBD1 | TGTGCCAGTAGTACTTCCGCGACAGGGACTGGAAACACCATATATTTT | CASSTSATGTGNTIYF
TRBJ2-7 | TRBV6-5 | once | - | TGTGCCACTGCCGTATCATCTAACTCCTATTACGAGCAGTACTTC | CATAVSSNSYYEQYF
TRBJ2-1 | TRBV7-3 | - | - | TGTGCCAGCAGCCCCCGACAGAGCTACAATGAGCAGTTCTTC | CASSPRQSYNEQFF
TRBJ1-5 | TRBV6-5 | - | TRBD1 | TGTGCCAGCAGGCGGGACAGTAGCAATCAGCCCCAGCATTTT | CASRRDSSNQPQHF
TRBJ2-1 | TRBV10-3 | - | - | TGTGCCATCAGCCAAACAGGGTTTCAGACTGAGCAGTTCTTC | CAISQTGFQTEQFF
TRBJ2-1 | TRBV7-2 | - | TRBD1 | TGTGCCAGCAGCTCGGACAGGGGGCCCTCGTACAATGAGCAGTTCTTC | CASSSDRGPSYNEQFF
TRBJ1-2 | TRBV5-1 | - | TRBD1 | TGCGCCAGCAGCCAACCGGGACAGGGTTTTACCTTC | CASSQPGQGFTF
TRBJ2-3 | TRBV4-3 | once | TRBD2 | TGCGCCAGCAGCCAAGAACTAGCGGGGGCCCCCACAGATACGCAGTATTTT | CASSQELAGAPTDTQYF
TRBJ1-1 | TRBV11-2 | - | TRBD1 | TGTGCCAGCAGCTCAACAGGGGGTCTAGCCCTGCCCTCTTTT | CASSSTGGLALPSF
TRBJ1-6 | TRBV6-1 | - | - | TGTGCCAGCAGTGAATTGCGGGGGAGCGATTCACCCCTCCACTTT | CASSELRGSDSPLHF
TRBJ1-2 | TRBV2 | - | - | TGTGCCAGCAGTCCCCTCCCCGCAGGGCGTTCCTATGGCTACACCTTC | CASSPLPAGRSYGYTF
TRBJ1-3 | TRBV29-1 | - | TRBD1 | TGCAGCGTTGAAGGGTCCCGGACAGGGGTAGGAAACACCATATATTTT | CSVEGSRTGVGNTIYF
TRBJ2-6 | TRBV24-1 | - | - | TGTGCCACCAGTGAGGCAGGAACCGGGGCCAACGTCCTGACTTTC | CATSEAGTGANVLTF
TRBJ1-4 | TRBV30 | - | - | TGTGCCTCCCGGGGGACCCTCCTGGGAAAACTGTTTTTT | CASRGTLLGKLFF
TRBJ2-6 | TRBV6-5 | - | - | TGTGCCAGCAGCCTGGGGGGTGGCGGGGCCAACGTCCTGACTTTC | CASSLGGGGANVLTF
TRBJ2-6 | TRBV7-2 | - | - | TGTGCCAGCAGCTTAGCGGTGGGGCCTGGGGCCAACGTCCTGACTTTC | CASSLAVGPGANVLTF
TRBJ1-1 | TRBV5-1 | - | - | TGCGCCAGCAGCTTGGCCTCTATGAACACTGAAGCTTTCTTT | CASSLASMNTEAFF
TRBJ2-2 | TRBV3-1/TRBV3-2 | - | TRBD1 | TGTGCCAGCAGCCAAGGCGGGACAGGGACAACCGGGGAGCTGTTTTTT | CASSQGGTGTTGELFF
TRBJ1-1 | TRBV19 | - | - | TGTGCCAGTAGTACAGGGCCCGAGAACACTGAAGCTTTCTTT | CASSTGPENTEAFF
TRBJ1-6 | TRBV9 | - | TRBD1 | TGTGCCAGCAGCGGGGGGACAGCCCAAGGTTCACCCCTCCACTTT | CASSGGTAQGSPLHF
TRBJ2-3 | TRBV4-3 | - | TRBD2 | TGCGCCAGCAGCCAAGACCCCCAACCCCCCTCGGGACTAGTATTCACAGATACGCAGTATTTT | CASSQDPQPPSGLVFTDTQYF
TRBJ1-5 | TRBV30 | - | - | TGTGCCTGGAGTGTAGAACAGGGACATCAGCCCCAGCATTTT | CAWSVEQGHQPQHF
TRBJ2-5 | TRBV7-2 | few | TRBD2 | TGTGCCAGCAGCTTAATCCCGGGGGGGCCGGGAGAGACCCAGTACTTC | CASSLIPGGPGETQYF
TRBJ2-2 | TRBV7-6 | - | TRBD1 | TGTGCCAGCAGCTCCGGGACAGGGGACCCGAACACCGGGGAGCTGTTTTTT | CASSSGTGDPNTGELFF
TRBJ2-3 | TRBV7-3 | - | - | TGTGCCAGCAGCCACGGGACTAGCACAGATACGCAGTATTTT | CASSHGTSTDTQYF
TRBJ1-2 | TRBV12-3/TRBV12-4 | - | TRBD1 | TGTGCCAGCAGTTTATCAGGGGGCGGTGGCTACACCTTC | CASSLSGGGGYTF
TRBJ2-7 | TRBV7-2 | - | TRBD1 | TGTGCCAGCAGCTTGTCGGGGACAGGGACTTTCTCCTACGAGCAGTACTTC | CASSLSGTGTFSYEQYF
TRBJ2-1 | TRBV4-1 | - | TRBD2 | TGCGCCGGCGCCCGGGGGGGCCTTGGCAATGAGCAGTTCTTC | CAGARGGLGNEQFF
TRBJ2-2 | TRBV4-1 | once | - | TGCGCCAGCAGCCACCCGGGGGTTGGCACCGGGGAGCTGTTTTTT | CASSHPGVGTGELFF
TRBJ1-5 | TRBV30 | - | - | TGTGCCTGGAGTTCCGGGACATTGAATCAGCCCCAGCATTTT | CAWSSGTLNQPQHF
TRBJ1-1 | TRBV6-4 | once | - | TGTGCCAGCAGTGAAGAGGTTTTCACTGAAGCTTTCTTT | CASSEEVFTEAFF
TRBJ2-1 | TRBV2 | once | - | TGTGCCAGCAGCCCCTATAGCGGTTATAGCTCCTACAATGAGCAGTTCTTC | CASSPYSGYSSYNEQFF
TRBJ2-6 | TRBV9 | - | - | TGTGCCACCTCTCAGCGGAGCTCTGGGGCCAACGTCCTGACTTTC | CATSQRSSGANVLTF
TRBJ2-2 | TRBV4-3 | - | - | TGCGCCAGCGGGGAAGGAGGGGACACCGGGGAGCTGTTTTTT | CASGEGGDTGELFF
TRBJ2-3 | TRBV24-1 | - | - | TGTGCCACAGGGGAACTTAGCACAGATACGCAGTATTTT | CATGELSTDTQYF
TRBJ1-1 | TRBV11-2 | few | - | TGTGCCAGCAGCCCACTCCCCAGGGGCAAGAACACTGAAGCTTTCTTT | CASSPLPRGKNTEAFF
TRBJ1-1 | TRBV10-3 | - | - | TGTGCCATCAGTGAGTCGGCCAGGAACACTGAAGCTTTCTTT | CAISESARNTEAFF
TRBJ2-3 | TRBV2 | many | TRBD1 | TGTGCCAGCGGAACGGGACAGGGGGGCACAGATACGCAGTATTTT | CASGTGQGGTDTQYF
TRBJ2-1 | TRBV5-1 | once | TRBD2 | TGCGCCAGCAGCCGGGGGGATTTCAGCTCCTACAATGAGCAGTTCTTC | CASSRGDFSSYNEQFF
TRBJ1-6 | TRBV7-3 | - | TRBD1 | TGTGCCAGCAGCTCCTGGTCCCGGACAGGGGAGACTTCACCCCTCCACTTT | CASSSWSRTGETSPLHF
TRBJ1-2 | TRBV30 | once | TRBD1 | TGTGCCTGGAGTGGGCAGGGGGCCTTCTATGGCTACACCTTC | CAWSGQGAFYGYTF
TRBJ1-6 | TRBV2 | once | TRBD1 | TGTGCCAGCCGGGGGACAGGAGAAAATTCACCCCTCCACTTT | CASRGTGENSPLHF
TRBJ1-6 | TRBV6-5 | - | - | TGTGCCAGCAGGGCGGCGGGGGCGAATAATTCACCCCTCCACTTT | CASRAAGANNSPLHF
TRBJ2-5 | TRBV7-2 | - | TRBD1 | TGTGCCAGCAGCTTCGACAGGGGAGGACAGACCCAGTACTTC | CASSFDRGGQTQYF
TRBJ2-7 | TRBV6-5 | - | TRBD1 | TGTGCCAGCAGAGGGACAGGGCTATCCTACGAGCAGTACTTC | CASRGTGLSYEQYF